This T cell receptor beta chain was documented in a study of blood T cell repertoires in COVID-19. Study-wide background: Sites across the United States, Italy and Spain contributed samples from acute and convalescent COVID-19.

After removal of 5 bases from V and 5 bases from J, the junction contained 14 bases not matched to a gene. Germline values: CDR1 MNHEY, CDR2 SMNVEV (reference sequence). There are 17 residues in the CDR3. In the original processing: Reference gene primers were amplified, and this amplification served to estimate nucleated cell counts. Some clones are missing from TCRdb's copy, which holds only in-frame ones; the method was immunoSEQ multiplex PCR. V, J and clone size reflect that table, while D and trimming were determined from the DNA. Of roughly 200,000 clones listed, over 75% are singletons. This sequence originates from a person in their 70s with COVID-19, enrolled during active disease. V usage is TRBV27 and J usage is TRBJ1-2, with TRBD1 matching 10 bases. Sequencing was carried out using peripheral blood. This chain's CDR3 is CASSPSPGTGVRYGYTF. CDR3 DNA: TGTGCCAGCAGTCCCTCACCCGGGACAGGGGTACGTTATGGCTACACCTTC.